This T cell receptor beta chain was retrieved from a study of T cell responses to AZD1222 COVID-19 vaccine. Study overall: Second-dose schedules of about 4 or about 12 weeks were combined.

Regarding this clone: The antigen is not known.

Produced via immunoSEQ multiplex PCR; TCRdb's table is partial and in-frame only. The sample has around 80,000 clones, 86% seen once; the top ten hold 8.5% to 9%. In germline, CDR1 is SGHNT, CDR2 YYREEE (reference sequence). This CDR3 region has 16 residues. The V segment lost 3 bases and the J segment 0 bases; nucleotides outside the gene matches: 5. General study points: Seropositivity was recorded at baseline in only a handful of AZD1222 recipients. Most donors were white British and more were female, and clonal diversity was possibly underestimated. Close to half of all spike-specific TCRs reportedly target regions of the variants that are unmutated.

The genes are TRBV5-4 and TRBJ1-4; 7 nucleotides line up with TRBD1. The receptor comes from an adult in good health. The material was peripheral blood, obtained on day 0 of AZD1222 vaccination. For the CDR3, the DNA is TGTGCCAGCAGCTCGGTTACAGGGGCAACTAATGAAAAACTGTTTTTT. Translated: CASSSVTGATNEKLFF.